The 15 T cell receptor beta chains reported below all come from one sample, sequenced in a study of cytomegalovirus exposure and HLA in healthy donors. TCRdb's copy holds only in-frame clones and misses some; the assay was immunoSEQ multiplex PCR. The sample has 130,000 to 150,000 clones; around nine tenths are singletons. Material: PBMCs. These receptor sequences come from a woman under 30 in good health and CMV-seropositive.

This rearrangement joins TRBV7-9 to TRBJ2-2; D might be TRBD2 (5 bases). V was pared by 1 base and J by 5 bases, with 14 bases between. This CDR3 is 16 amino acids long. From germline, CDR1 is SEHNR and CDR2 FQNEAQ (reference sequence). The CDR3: CASSLGSTWETGELFF. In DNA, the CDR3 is TGTGCCAGCAGCTTAGGTTCCACGTGGGAGACCGGGGAGCTGTTTTTT. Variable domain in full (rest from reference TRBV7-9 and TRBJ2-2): DTGVSQNPRHKITKRGQNVTFRCDPISEHNRLYWYRQTLGQGPEFLTYFQNEAQLEKSRLLSDRFSAERPKGSFSTLEIQRTEQGDSAMYLCASSLGSTWETGELFFGEGSRLTVL.

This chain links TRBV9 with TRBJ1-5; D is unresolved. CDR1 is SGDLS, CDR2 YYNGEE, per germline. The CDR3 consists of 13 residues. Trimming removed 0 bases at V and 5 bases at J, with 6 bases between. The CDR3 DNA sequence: TGTGCCAGCAGCGTAGTTCCTGATCAGCCCCAGCATTTT. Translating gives CASSVVPDQPQHF.

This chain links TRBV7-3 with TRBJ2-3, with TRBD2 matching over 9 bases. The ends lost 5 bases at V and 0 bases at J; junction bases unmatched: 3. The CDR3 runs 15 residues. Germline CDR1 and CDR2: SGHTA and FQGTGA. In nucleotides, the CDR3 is TGTGCCAGCAGCCCTAGCGGGACCAGCACAGATACGCAGTATTTT. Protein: CASSPSGTSTDTQYF.

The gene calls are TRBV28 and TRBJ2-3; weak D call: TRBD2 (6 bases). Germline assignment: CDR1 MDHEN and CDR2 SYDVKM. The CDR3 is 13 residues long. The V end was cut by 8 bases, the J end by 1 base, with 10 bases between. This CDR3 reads CASGLSGTDTQYF. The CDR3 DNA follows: TGTGCCAGCGGACTATCGGGCACAGATACGCAGTATTTT.

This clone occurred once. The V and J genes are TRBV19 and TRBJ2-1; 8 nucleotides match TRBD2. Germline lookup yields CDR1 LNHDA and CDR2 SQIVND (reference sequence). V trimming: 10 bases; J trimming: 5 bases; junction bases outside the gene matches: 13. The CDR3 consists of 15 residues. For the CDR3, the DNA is TGTGCCACCGGCCGGGGCGGGAGGTTCAACAATGAGCAGTTCTTC. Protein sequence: CATGRGGRFNNEQFF.

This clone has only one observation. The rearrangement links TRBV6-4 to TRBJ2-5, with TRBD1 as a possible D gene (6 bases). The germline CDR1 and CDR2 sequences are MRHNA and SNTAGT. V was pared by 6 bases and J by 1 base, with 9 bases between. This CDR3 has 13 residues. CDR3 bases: TGTGCCAGCAGGAGGGACACCCAAGAGACCCAGTACTTC. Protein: CASRRDTQETQYF.

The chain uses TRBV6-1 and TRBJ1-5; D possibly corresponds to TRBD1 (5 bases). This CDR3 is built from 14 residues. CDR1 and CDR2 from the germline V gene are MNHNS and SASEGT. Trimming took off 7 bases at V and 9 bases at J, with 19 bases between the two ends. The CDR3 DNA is TGTGCCAGCACCCTGGACAATGCACGTGGGCCCCAGCATTTT. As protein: CASTLDNARGPQHF.

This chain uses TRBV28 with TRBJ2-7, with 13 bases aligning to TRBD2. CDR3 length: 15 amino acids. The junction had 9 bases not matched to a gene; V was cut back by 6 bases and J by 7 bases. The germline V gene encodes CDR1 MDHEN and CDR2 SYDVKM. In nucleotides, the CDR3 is TGTGCCAGCAGCCAAGGACTAGCGGGAGTTAGGGAGCAGTACTTC. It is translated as CASSQGLAGVREQYF.

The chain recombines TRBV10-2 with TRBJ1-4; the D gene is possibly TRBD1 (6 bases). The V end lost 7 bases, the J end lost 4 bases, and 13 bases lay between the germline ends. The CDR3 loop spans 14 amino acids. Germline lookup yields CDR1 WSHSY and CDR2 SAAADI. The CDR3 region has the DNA TGCGCCAGCAAAGACAGGCCTCTTAATGAAAAACTGTTTTTT. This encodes CASKDRPLNEKLFF.

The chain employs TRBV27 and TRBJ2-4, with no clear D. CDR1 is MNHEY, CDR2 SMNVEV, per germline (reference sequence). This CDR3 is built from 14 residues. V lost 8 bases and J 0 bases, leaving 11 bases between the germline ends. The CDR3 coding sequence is TGTGCCAGCTCTTCCATACTAGCCAAAAACATTCAGTACTTC. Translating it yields CASSSILAKNIQYF.

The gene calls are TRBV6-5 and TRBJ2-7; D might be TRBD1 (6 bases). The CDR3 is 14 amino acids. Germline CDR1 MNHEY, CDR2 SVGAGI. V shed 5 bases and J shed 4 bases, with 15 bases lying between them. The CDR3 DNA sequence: TGTGCCAGCAGTACAGGGTTTCCCAATTACGAGCAGTACTTC. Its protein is CASSTGFPNYEQYF.

The CDR3 DNA reads TGTGCCAGCAGTTTAGGACAGGGGACTGCTGGGCAGTATTTT. This codes for CASSLGQGTAGQYF. The chain has TRBV28 and TRBJ2-3; 9 bases align to TRBD1. CDR3 length equals 14 residues. The V gene's germline CDR1 is MDHEN and CDR2 SYDVKM. J lost 11 bases, V lost 2 bases, and 8 bases had no gene match.

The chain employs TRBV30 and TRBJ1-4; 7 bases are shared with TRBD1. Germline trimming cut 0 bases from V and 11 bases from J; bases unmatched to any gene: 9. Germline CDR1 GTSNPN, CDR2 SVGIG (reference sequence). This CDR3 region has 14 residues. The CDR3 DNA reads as TGTGCCTGGAGTGTGGAGGGGACAGCGCGGAAACTGTTTTTT. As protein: CAWSVEGTARKLFF.

The chain's CDR3 is CSVESGNVYEQYF. In nucleotides, the CDR3 is TGCAGCGTTGAGTCAGGGAACGTCTACGAGCAGTACTTC. The chain employs TRBV29-1 and TRBJ2-7, with D perhaps matching TRBD1 (5 bases). Germline-derived CDR1 and CDR2 are SQVTM and ANQGSEA. This CDR3 has 13 amino acids. V dropped 3 bases and J dropped 3 bases, with 12 bases sitting between them.

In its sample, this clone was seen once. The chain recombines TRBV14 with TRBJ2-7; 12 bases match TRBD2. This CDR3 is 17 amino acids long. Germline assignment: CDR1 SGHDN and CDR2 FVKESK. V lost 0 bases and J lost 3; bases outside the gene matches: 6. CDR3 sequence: CASSQDRGLAGYYEQYF. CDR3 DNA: TGTGCCAGCAGCCAAGATCGCGGACTAGCGGGATACTACGAGCAGTACTTC.